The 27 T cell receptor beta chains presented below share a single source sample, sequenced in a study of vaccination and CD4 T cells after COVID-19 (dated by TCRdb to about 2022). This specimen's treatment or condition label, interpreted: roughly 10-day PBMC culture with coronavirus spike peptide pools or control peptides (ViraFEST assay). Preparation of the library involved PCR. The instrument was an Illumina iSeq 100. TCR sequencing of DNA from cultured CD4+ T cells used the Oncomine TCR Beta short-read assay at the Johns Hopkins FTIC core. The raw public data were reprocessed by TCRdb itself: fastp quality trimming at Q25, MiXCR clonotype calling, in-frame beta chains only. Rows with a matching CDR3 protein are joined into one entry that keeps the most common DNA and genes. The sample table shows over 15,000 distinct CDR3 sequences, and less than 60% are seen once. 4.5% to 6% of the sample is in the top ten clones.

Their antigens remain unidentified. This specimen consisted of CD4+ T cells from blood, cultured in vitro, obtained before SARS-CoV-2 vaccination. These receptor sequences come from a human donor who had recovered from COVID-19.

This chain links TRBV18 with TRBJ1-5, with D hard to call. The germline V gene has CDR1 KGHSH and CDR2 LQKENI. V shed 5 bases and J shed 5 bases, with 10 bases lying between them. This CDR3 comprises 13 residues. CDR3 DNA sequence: TGTGCCAGCTCAGAAGAGGATTATCAGCCCCAGCATTTT. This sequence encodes CASSEEDYQPQHF.

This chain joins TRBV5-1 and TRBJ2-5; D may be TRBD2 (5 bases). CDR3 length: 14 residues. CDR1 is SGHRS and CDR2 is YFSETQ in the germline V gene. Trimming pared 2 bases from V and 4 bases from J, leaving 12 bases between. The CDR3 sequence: CASSFGLGTETQYF. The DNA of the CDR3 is TGCGCCAGCAGCTTTGGACTGGGAACAGAGACCCAGTACTTC.

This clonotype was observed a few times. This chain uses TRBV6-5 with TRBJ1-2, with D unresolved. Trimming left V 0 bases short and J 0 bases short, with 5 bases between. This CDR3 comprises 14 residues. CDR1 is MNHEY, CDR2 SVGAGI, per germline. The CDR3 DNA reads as TGTGCCAGCAGTTACTCGGGAGCTAACTATGGCTACACCTTC. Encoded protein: CASSYSGANYGYTF.

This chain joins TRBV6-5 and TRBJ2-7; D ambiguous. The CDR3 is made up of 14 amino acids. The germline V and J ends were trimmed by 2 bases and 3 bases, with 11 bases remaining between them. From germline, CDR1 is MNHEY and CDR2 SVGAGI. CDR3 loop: CASSYNQESYEQYF. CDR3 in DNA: TGTGCCAGCAGTTACAATCAGGAGAGCTACGAGCAGTACTTC.

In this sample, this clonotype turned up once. The CDR3 region has the DNA TGTGCCTGGGCCGGGGACAGGGCGAACACTGAAGCTTTCTTT. Translated, it gives CAWAGDRANTEAFF. This chain links TRBV30 with TRBJ1-1, with 9 bases that match TRBD1. Germline trimming cut 5 bases from V and 1 base from J; bases unmatched to any gene: 5. The CDR3 loop spans 14 amino acids. CDR1 is GTSNPN and CDR2 is SVGIG in the germline V gene (reference sequence).

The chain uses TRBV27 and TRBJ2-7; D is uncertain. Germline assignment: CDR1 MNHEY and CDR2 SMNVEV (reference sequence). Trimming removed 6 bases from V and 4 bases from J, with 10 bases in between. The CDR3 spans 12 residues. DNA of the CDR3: TGTGCCAGCAGCCCCTCCGGTTACGAGCAGTACTTC. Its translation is CASSPSGYEQYF.

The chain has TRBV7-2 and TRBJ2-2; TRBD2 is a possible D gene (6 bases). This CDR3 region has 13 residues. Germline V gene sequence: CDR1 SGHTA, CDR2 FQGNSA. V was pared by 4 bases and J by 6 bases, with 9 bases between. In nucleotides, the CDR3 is TGTGCCAGCAGCTCCCGCGGGGCCGGGGAGCTGTTTTTT. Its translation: CASSSRGAGELFF.

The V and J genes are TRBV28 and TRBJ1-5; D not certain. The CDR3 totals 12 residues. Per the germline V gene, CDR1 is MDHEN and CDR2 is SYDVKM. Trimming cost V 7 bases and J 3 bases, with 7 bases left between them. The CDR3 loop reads CASISNNQPQHF. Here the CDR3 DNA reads TGTGCCAGCATCAGCAACAATCAGCCCCAGCATTTT.

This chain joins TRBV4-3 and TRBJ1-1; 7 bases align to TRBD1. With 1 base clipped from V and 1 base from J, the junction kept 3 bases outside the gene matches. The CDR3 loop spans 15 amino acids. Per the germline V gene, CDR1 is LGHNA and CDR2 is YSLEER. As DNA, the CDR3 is TGCGCCAGCAGCCAAGGGGGACAGCCGAACACTGAAGCTTTCTTT. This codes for CASSQGGQPNTEAFF.

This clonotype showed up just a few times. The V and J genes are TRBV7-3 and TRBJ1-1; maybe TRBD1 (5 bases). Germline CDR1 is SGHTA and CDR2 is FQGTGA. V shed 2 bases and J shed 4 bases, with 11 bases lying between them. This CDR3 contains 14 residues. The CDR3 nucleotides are TGTGCCAGCAGCTTACGTGCCGGGGGCACTGAAGCTTTCTTT. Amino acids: CASSLRAGGTEAFF.

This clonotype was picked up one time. Written as DNA, the CDR3 is TGTGCCACCAGTGATTTGAGGTATGGGGGTGGCTACACCTTC. Translation: CATSDLRYGGGYTF. The chain uses TRBV24-1 and TRBJ1-2; perhaps TRBD1 as D (5 bases). Trimming took off 0 bases at V and 7 bases at J, with 11 bases between the two ends. Germline assignment: CDR1 KGHDR and CDR2 SFDVKD. The CDR3 consists of 14 residues.

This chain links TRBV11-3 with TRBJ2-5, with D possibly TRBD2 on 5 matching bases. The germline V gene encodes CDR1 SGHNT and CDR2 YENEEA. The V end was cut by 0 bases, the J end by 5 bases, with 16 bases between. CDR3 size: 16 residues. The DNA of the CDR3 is TGTGCCAGCAGCTTAGATCTAGTGGCGGAGCGGGAGACCCAGTACTTC. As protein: CASSLDLVAERETQYF.

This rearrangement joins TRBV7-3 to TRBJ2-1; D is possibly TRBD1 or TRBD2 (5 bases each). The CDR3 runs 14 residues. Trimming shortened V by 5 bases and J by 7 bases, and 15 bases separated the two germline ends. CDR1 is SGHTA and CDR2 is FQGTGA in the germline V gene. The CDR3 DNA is TGTGCCAGCAGCCTCACCGGGACGGCGAATGAGCAGTTCTTC. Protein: CASSLTGTANEQFF.

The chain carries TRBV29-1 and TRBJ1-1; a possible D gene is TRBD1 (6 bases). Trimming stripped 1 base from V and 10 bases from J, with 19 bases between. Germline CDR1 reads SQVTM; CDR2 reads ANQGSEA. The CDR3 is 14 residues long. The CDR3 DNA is TGCAGCGTTGAAGCAAATCTAGGGGGGAGAAGAGCTTTCTTT. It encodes CSVEANLGGRRAFF.

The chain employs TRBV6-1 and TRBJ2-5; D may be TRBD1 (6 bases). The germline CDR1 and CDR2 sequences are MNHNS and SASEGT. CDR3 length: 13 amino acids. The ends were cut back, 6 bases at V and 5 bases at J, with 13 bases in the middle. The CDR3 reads CASRIQGYETQYF. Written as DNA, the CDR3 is TGTGCCAGCAGGATACAGGGATACGAGACCCAGTACTTC.

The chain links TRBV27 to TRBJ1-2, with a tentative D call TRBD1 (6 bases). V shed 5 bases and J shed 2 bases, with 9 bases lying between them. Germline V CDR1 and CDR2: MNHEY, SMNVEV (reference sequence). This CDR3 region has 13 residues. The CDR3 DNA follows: TGTGCCAGCAGTATGGACAGAAACTATGGCTACACCTTC. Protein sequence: CASSMDRNYGYTF.

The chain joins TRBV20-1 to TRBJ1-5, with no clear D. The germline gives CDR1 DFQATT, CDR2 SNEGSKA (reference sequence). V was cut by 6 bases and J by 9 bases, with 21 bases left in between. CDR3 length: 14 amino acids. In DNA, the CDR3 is TGCAGTGCCCCCGATAGGGCCCCAGCCGGGCCCCAGCATTTT. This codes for CSAPDRAPAGPQHF.

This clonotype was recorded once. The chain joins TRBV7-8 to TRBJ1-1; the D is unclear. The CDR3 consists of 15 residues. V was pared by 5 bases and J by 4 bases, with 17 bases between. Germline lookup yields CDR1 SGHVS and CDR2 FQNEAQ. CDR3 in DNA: TGTGCCAGCAGCCCGCAGGACCTACGGGCCACTGAAGCTTTCTTT. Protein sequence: CASSPQDLRATEAFF.

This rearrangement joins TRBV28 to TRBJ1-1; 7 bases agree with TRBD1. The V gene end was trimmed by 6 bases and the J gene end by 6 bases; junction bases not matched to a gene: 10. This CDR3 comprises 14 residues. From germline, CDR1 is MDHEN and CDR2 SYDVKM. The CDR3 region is CASRDRLGVAEAFF. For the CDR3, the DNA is TGTGCCAGCAGGGACAGGTTAGGTGTCGCTGAAGCTTTCTTT. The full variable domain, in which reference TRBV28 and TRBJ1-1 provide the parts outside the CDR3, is DVKVTQSSRYLVKRTGEKVFLECVQDMDHENMFWYRQDPGLGLRLIYFSYDVKMKEKGDIPEGYSVSREKKERFSLILESASTNQTSMYLCASRDRLGVAEAFFGQGTRLTVV.

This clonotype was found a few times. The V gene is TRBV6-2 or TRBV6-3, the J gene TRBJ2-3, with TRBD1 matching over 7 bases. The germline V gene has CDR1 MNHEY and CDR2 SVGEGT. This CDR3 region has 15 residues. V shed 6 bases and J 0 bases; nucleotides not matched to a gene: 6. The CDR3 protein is CASRAQGKSTDTQYF. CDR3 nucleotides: TGTGCCAGCAGGGCACAGGGGAAAAGCACAGATACGCAGTATTTT.

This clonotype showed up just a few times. CDR3 loop: CASSEKETQYF. DNA of the CDR3: TGTGCCAGCAGTGAAAAAGAGACCCAGTACTTC. The gene calls are TRBV2 and TRBJ2-5; D not certain. This CDR3 has 11 amino acids. Deletions cut 2 bases from V and 3 bases from J, with 1 base between. Germline loops: CDR1 SNHLY, CDR2 FYNNEI.

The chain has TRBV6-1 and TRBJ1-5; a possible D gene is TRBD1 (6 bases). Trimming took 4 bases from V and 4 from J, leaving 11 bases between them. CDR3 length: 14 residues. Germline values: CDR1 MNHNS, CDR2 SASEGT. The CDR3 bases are TGTGCCAGCAGTGGTCGACAGGAAAATCAGCCCCAGCATTTT. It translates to CASSGRQENQPQHF.

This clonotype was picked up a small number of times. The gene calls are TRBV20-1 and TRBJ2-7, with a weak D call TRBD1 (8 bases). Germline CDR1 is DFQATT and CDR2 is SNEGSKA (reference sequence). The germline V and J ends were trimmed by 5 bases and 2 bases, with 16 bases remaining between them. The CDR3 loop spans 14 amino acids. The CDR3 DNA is TGCAGTGCTCCGGACAGGGAGGGAACCTACGAGCAGTACTTC. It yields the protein CSAPDREGTYEQYF.

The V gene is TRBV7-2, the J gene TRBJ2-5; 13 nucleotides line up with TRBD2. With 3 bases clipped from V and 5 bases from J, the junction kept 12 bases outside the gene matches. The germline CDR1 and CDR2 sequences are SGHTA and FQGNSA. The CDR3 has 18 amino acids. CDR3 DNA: TGTGCCAGCAGCTTGGTCCTACTAGCGGGAGGGCTAGGGGAGACCCAGTACTTC. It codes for CASSLVLLAGGLGETQYF. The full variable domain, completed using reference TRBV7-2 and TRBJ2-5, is GAGVSQSPSNKVTEKGKDVELRCDPISGHTALYWYRQSLGQGLEFLIYFQGNSAPDKSGLPSDRFSAERTGGSVSTLTIQRTQQEDSAVYLCASSLVLLAGGLGETQYFGPGTRLLVL.

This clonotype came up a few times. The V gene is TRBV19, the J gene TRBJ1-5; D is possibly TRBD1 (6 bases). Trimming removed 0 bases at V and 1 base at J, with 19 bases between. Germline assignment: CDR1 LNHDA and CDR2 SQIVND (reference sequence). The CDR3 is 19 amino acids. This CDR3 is CASSIDGGQGRLSNQPQHF. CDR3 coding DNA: TGTGCCAGTAGTATAGATGGGGGCCAGGGCCGGCTAAGCAATCAGCCCCAGCATTTT. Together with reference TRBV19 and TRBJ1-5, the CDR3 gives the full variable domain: DGGITQSPKYLFRKEGQNVTLSCEQNLNHDAMYWYRQDPGQGLRLIYYSQIVNDFQKGDIAEGYSVSREKKESFPLTVTSAQKNPTAFYLCASSIDGGQGRLSNQPQHFGDGTRLSIL.

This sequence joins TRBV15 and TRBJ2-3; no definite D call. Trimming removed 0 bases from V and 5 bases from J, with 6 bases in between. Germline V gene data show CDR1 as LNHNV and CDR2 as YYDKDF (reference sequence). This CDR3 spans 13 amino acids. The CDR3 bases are TGTGCCACCAGCAGAGATCTGGGAGATACGCAGTATTTT. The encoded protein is CATSRDLGDTQYF. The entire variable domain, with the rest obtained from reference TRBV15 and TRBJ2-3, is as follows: DAMVIQNPRYQVTQFGKPVTLSCSQTLNHNVMYWYQQKSSQAPKLLFHYYDKDFNNEADTPDNFQSRRPNTSFCFLDIRSPGLGDTAMYLCATSRDLGDTQYFGPGTRLTVL.

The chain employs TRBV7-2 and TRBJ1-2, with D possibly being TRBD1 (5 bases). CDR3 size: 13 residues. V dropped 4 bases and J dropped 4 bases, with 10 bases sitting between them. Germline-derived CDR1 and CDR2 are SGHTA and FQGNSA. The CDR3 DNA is TGTGCCAGCAGCTCGGACACCCTCTATGGCTACACCTTC. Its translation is CASSSDTLYGYTF.